One and the same sample provided the 30 T cell receptor beta chains below, sequenced in a study of T cells after yellow fever vaccination. TCRdb independently ran MiXCR on the 5' RACE reads; one entry per CDR3 protein. The sample carries some 400,000 distinct CDR3 sequences, around 20% recorded once. The source was PBMCs, collected before the yellow fever booster vaccination. The receptors derive from a man between 18 and 29 years old who received the YFV17D yellow fever vaccine.

This clonotype was observed at least ten times. The chain carries TRBV27 and TRBJ2-6, with a possible D match to TRBD1 (5 bases). V lost 1 base and J lost 0, with 7 bases in between. The germline V gene has CDR1 MNHEY and CDR2 SMNVEV (reference sequence). This CDR3 is built from 16 residues. In DNA, the CDR3 is TGTGCCAGCAGTTTATGGGGCAGCTCTGGGGCCAACGTCCTGACTTTC. This codes for CASSLWGSSGANVLTF.

This clonotype was observed a handful of times. J is TRBJ2-1 and V is TRBV7-2; the match to TRBD1 covers 8 bases. The V gene's germline CDR1 is SGHTA and CDR2 FQGNSA. The CDR3 length is 15 residues. Trimming cost V 6 bases and J 2 bases; bases outside gene matches: 6. The CDR3 protein is CASRSGQATYNEQFF. In DNA form, the CDR3 reads TGTGCCAGCAGATCGGGACAGGCCACCTACAATGAGCAGTTCTTC.

The chain is built from TRBV20-1 and TRBJ1-2, with TRBD1 matching over 8 bases. The CDR3 loop spans 13 amino acids. V was clipped by 6 bases and J by 5 bases; unmatched bases: 8. Germline V CDR1 and CDR2: DFQATT, SNEGSKA (reference sequence). The CDR3 spells CSALKQGGYGYTF. The DNA of the CDR3 is TGCAGTGCCCTAAAACAGGGGGGTTATGGCTACACCTTC.

This chain joins TRBV5-1 and TRBJ1-4; D not certain. This CDR3 comprises 16 residues. CDR1 SGHRS and CDR2 YFSETQ come from the germline V gene. With 1 base removed from V and 0 bases from J, the gap between germline ends came to 10 bases. The CDR3 nucleotides read TGCGCCAGCAGCTTGTCCGGAGGAACAACTAATGAAAAACTGTTTTTT. It translates to CASSLSGGTTNEKLFF.

This clonotype was seen a few times. The V call is TRBV7-6, the J call TRBJ1-2; D unresolved. Trimming stripped 5 bases from V and 4 bases from J, with 14 bases between. The CDR3 has 14 residues. Germline-derived CDR1 and CDR2 are SGHVS and FNYEAQ. The CDR3 nucleotides are TGTGCCAGCAGCGTGGACGGGAGCCTCTATGGCTACACCTTC. It yields the protein CASSVDGSLYGYTF.

This rearrangement joins TRBV5-1 to TRBJ2-1, with a tentative D call TRBD2 (5 bases). Between the trimmed V and J ends, which lost 0 bases and 6 bases, there was a span of 13 bases. Per the germline V gene, CDR1 is SGHRS and CDR2 is YFSETQ. This CDR3 region has 15 residues. The CDR3 sequence: CASSLGVAPSNEQFF. The CDR3 nucleotides are TGCGCCAGCAGCTTGGGGGTAGCGCCCTCCAATGAGCAGTTCTTC. The complete variable domain, with remaining parts taken from reference TRBV5-1 and TRBJ2-1, reads KAGVTQTPRYLIKTRGQQVTLSCSPISGHRSVSWYQQTPGQGLQFLFEYFSETQRNKGNFPGRFSGRQFSNSRSEMNVSTLELGDSALYLCASSLGVAPSNEQFFGPGTRLTVL.

This chain links TRBV4-1 with TRBJ2-1, with TRBD2 matching over 8 bases. The CDR3 runs 18 residues. J was trimmed by 0 bases and V by 4 bases; bases with no gene match: 11. Germline assignment: CDR1 MGHRA and CDR2 YSYEKL. CDR3 residues: CASSRVERGLSSYNEQFF. CDR3 in DNA: TGCGCCAGCAGCCGTGTGGAGCGGGGGCTAAGCTCCTACAATGAGCAGTTCTTC.

V gene TRBV6-5 combines with J gene TRBJ2-3; D uncertain. The CDR3 sequence is 17 residues long. Germline assignment: CDR1 MNHEY and CDR2 SVGAGI. Trimming removed 2 bases from V and 3 bases from J, with 18 bases in between. CDR3 sequence: CASSYELGRGDTDTQYF. For the CDR3, the DNA is TGTGCCAGCAGTTACGAATTGGGCCGTGGGGATACAGATACGCAGTATTTT.

This clonotype was observed a few times. The V and J genes are TRBV29-1 and TRBJ2-7; D is unresolved. V was trimmed by 4 bases and J by 2 bases, leaving 15 bases between them. Germline lookup yields CDR1 SQVTM and CDR2 ANQGSEA. The length of the CDR3 is 14 residues. The CDR3 nucleotides are TGCAGCGTTGTCTTCCCCGGAAGTGCCTACGAGCAGTACTTC. The encoded protein is CSVVFPGSAYEQYF.

This clonotype was observed a handful of times. The J gene is TRBJ1-1, the V gene TRBV6-5, with D tentatively TRBD1 (5 bases). The CDR3 extends over 15 amino acids. The germline V gene encodes CDR1 MNHEY and CDR2 SVGAGI. V gave up 4 bases and J gave up 4 bases, with 16 bases separating them. CDR3 sequence (DNA): TGTGCCAGCAGTTCGGGAGGGGCAGAAGGCACTGAAGCTTTCTTT. Translating gives CASSSGGAEGTEAFF.

The chain combines TRBV20-1 with TRBJ2-2; TRBD1 is a possible D gene (6 bases). In germline, CDR1 is DFQATT, CDR2 SNEGSKA (reference sequence). The CDR3 covers 14 residues. With 5 bases removed from V and 1 base from J, the gap between germline ends came to 11 bases. The CDR3 sequence is CSAYKTGNTGELFF. The DNA for the CDR3 is TGCAGTGCTTATAAGACAGGGAACACCGGGGAGCTGTTTTTT.

This clonotype was recorded a few times. In DNA, the CDR3 is TGCAGTGCTAGTGACGGGGGGAGTTTTTATTTT. Translation: CSASDGGSFYF. The chain links TRBV20-1 to TRBJ2-3; 7 bases align to TRBD2. This CDR3 spans 11 amino acids. V gave up 3 bases and J gave up 15 bases; unmatched junction bases: 9. Germline V gene data show CDR1 as DFQATT and CDR2 as SNEGSKA (reference sequence).

This clonotype was observed a handful of times. V usage is TRBV27 and J usage is TRBJ1-6; possible D gene TRBD1, 6 bases. V was clipped by 1 base and J by 12 bases, with 16 bases between them. The germline gives CDR1 MNHEY, CDR2 SMNVEV (reference sequence). CDR3 length equals 15 residues. The CDR3: CASSLLGVGGRPLHF. CDR3 bases: TGTGCCAGCAGTTTATTGGGCGTGGGGGGGCGACCCCTCCACTTT.

The chain uses TRBV20-1 and TRBJ1-1; unclear D gene. The V end lost 5 bases, the J end lost 0 bases, and 16 bases lay between the germline ends. The length of the CDR3 is 15 residues. From germline, CDR1 is DFQATT and CDR2 SNEGSKA (reference sequence). The CDR3 bases are TGCAGTGCTTTGTCGTTCAGCCACATGAACACTGAAGCTTTCTTT. Protein sequence: CSALSFSHMNTEAFF.

The CDR3 DNA reads TGTGCCAGCAGGGGGGTAGCGGGGGAAATCCAAGAGACCCAGTACTTC. Translating it yields CASRGVAGEIQETQYF. This chain joins TRBV12-3 or TRBV12-4 and TRBJ2-5, with TRBD2 matching over 9 bases. The J segment lost 1 base and the V segment lost 6 bases, leaving 9 bases of the junction unmatched. The length of the CDR3 is 16 residues.

This clonotype showed up just a few times. The chain carries TRBV7-9 and TRBJ1-1; D is unresolved. Germline CDR1 is SEHNR and CDR2 is FQNEAQ (reference sequence). The length of the CDR3 is 15 residues. Trimming took 1 base from V and 4 from J, leaving 13 bases between them. For the CDR3, the DNA is TGTGCCAGCAGCTTAGGGGCCCTTATGCCCACTGAAGCTTTCTTT. Encoded protein: CASSLGALMPTEAFF.

This sequence joins TRBV4-3 and TRBJ1-4; TRBD1 matches at 7 bases. J gave up 8 bases and V 4 bases, and 7 bases lay outside the gene matches. The CDR3 covers 14 residues. The V gene's germline CDR1 is LGHNA and CDR2 YSLEER. The CDR3, as DNA: TGCGCCAGCAGCCCGGAGATGGACAGGGAAAAACTGTTTTTT. Amino acids: CASSPEMDREKLFF.

The chain couples TRBV5-1 to TRBJ2-1; TRBD2 agrees at 8 bases. Germline-derived CDR1 and CDR2 are SGHRS and YFSETQ. V was pared by 0 bases and J by 4 bases, with 15 bases of the junction left unmatched. The CDR3 is made up of 19 amino acids. The CDR3 sequence is CASSLDLSSGRASYNEQFF. The CDR3 DNA reads TGCGCCAGCAGCTTGGATCTGTCTAGCGGGCGGGCCTCGTACAATGAGCAGTTCTTC.

For this clonotype: One junction end does not reproduce the germline sequence, and a read error may be involved. The chain has TRBV6-2 or TRBV6-3 and TRBJ1-1; TRBD1 might be the D (5 bases). Germline-derived CDR1 and CDR2 are MNHEY and SVGEGT. The CDR3 covers 15 residues. In nucleotides, the CDR3 is TGTGCCAGCAGTTACTCGGCAGGGTTTGGGACTGACGCTTTCTTT. Translated: CASSYSAGFGTDAFF.

This clonotype was detected a few times. The chain carries TRBV5-1 and TRBJ2-1; D is uncertain. The CDR3 totals 12 residues. Per the germline V gene, CDR1 is SGHRS and CDR2 is YFSETQ. V was shortened by 5 bases and J by 2 bases, with 5 bases between the two germline ends. The CDR3 region is CASRGAYNEQFF. DNA for the CDR3: TGCGCCAGCAGGGGCGCCTACAATGAGCAGTTCTTC.

V and J are TRBV4-1 and TRBJ1-1, with D perhaps matching TRBD1 (6 bases). With 3 bases removed from V and 4 bases from J, the gap between germline ends came to 21 bases. The CDR3 runs 17 residues. Germline lookup yields CDR1 MGHRA and CDR2 YSYEKL. For the CDR3, the DNA is TGCGCCAGCAGCCACCCAAAGGAGGGGGGGCAAGTCACTGAAGCTTTCTTT. Protein sequence: CASSHPKEGGQVTEAFF.

This clonotype came up a few times. CDR3 DNA sequence: TGCGCCAGCAGCCCAAGGGTAGCGGGGAACACAGATACGCAGTATTTT. Translation: CASSPRVAGNTDTQYF. The chain carries TRBV5-1 and TRBJ2-3; 8 bases align to TRBD2. Germline V gene lookup returns CDR1 SGHRS and CDR2 YFSETQ. The CDR3 has 16 amino acids. V lost 4 bases and J lost 2; bases outside the gene matches: 9. Variable domain in full (rest from reference TRBV5-1 and TRBJ2-3): KAGVTQTPRYLIKTRGQQVTLSCSPISGHRSVSWYQQTPGQGLQFLFEYFSETQRNKGNFPGRFSGRQFSNSRSEMNVSTLELGDSALYLCASSPRVAGNTDTQYFGPGTRLTVL.

This sequence joins TRBV3-1 and TRBJ2-5, with D unresolved. The germline V gene has CDR1 LGHDT and CDR2 YNNKEL (reference sequence). CDR3 length equals 16 residues. Trimming removed 0 bases at V and 7 bases at J, with 18 bases between. This chain's CDR3 is CASSQDLSGLWLTQYF. CDR3 nucleotide sequence: TGTGCCAGCAGCCAAGATCTTTCCGGGCTTTGGTTGACCCAGTACTTC.

The chain carries TRBV12-3 or TRBV12-4 and TRBJ1-2; D ambiguous. Between the trimmed V and J ends, which lost 6 bases and 4 bases, there was a span of 18 bases. The CDR3 runs 15 residues. Here the CDR3 DNA reads TGTGCCAGCAGCTTAACCGCCGACGTGTCCTATGGCTACACCTTC. Translating it yields CASSLTADVSYGYTF.

J is TRBJ1-5 and V is TRBV6-5; D unresolved. Germline CDR1 is MNHEY and CDR2 is SVGAGI. Trimming pared 0 bases from V and 6 bases from J, leaving 12 bases between. There are 15 residues in the CDR3. CDR3 loop: CASSYSAGLAQPQHF. The DNA of the CDR3 is TGTGCCAGCAGTTACTCGGCTGGGTTGGCTCAGCCCCAGCATTTT.

This clonotype appeared many times. The chain joins TRBV20-1 to TRBJ1-4, with 9 positions matching TRBD1. V lost 5 bases to trimming and J lost 6 bases; unmatched junction nucleotides: 1. Germline assignment: CDR1 DFQATT and CDR2 SNEGSKA (reference sequence). The CDR3 contains 12 residues. The CDR3 DNA reads TGCAGTGCTCGACAGGGGGATGAAAAACTGTTTTTT. Translation: CSARQGDEKLFF.

This clonotype has just a few counts. The chain recombines TRBV20-1 with TRBJ2-7, with 8 bases fitting TRBD2. This CDR3 region has 13 residues. V was clipped by 6 bases and J by 3 bases; unmatched bases: 7. Germline V gene lookup returns CDR1 DFQATT and CDR2 SNEGSKA (reference sequence). As DNA, the CDR3 is TGCAGTGCCTCGGATAGCGGGGTCTACGAGCAGTACTTC. Translating gives CSASDSGVYEQYF.

This chain uses TRBV12-3 or TRBV12-4 with TRBJ2-2; D possibly uses TRBD1 or TRBD2 (5 bases each). The V end lost 0 bases, the J end lost 5 bases, and 7 bases lay between the germline ends. CDR3 length equals 14 residues. CDR3 loop: CASSLAEGTGELFF. CDR3 in DNA: TGTGCCAGCAGTTTAGCCGAGGGGACCGGGGAGCTGTTTTTT.

This clonotype turned up a few times. Here the CDR3 reads CASSLETPTNTYNSPLHF. The CDR3 DNA reads TGTGCCAGCAGCTTAGAAACCCCTACTAATACATATAATTCACCCCTCCACTTT. J is TRBJ1-6 and V is TRBV7-9; no definite D call. Germline CDR1 SEHNR, CDR2 FQNEAQ (reference sequence). V lost 1 base and J 4 bases, leaving 17 bases between the germline ends. The CDR3 loop spans 18 amino acids.

CDR3 region: CASSWDLTSQQYV. The CDR3 DNA reads as TGCGCCAGCAGCTGGGACCTAACCAGCCAGCAGTACGTC. The chain employs TRBV5-1 and TRBJ2-7; D possibly uses TRBD1 or TRBD2 (5 bases each). The germline V gene has CDR1 SGHRS and CDR2 YFSETQ. This CDR3 has 13 residues. V dropped 3 bases and J dropped 8 bases, with 15 bases sitting between them.